The 30 T cell receptor beta chains below all came from one sample that was sequenced in a study of post-analysis software for immune sequencing data. Whole-study results and caveats: The five TRBV segments detected at higher frequency in patients than in controls included TRBV5-6, TRBV5-1 and TRBV20-1.

Their target antigens are unknown. The library was made from cDNA and included unique molecular identifiers. TCRdb fed the PCR reads into MiXCR, producing one record per CDR3 protein. In the table there are roughly 600,000 distinct CDR3 sequences, roughly two fifths of which are singletons. The specimen was blood. The source is a girl aged 10-17 years with multiple sclerosis.

This clonotype has only a few counts. The chain is built from TRBV28 and TRBJ1-1; TRBD1 aligns across 11 bases. The CDR3 is made up of 17 amino acids. Germline lookup yields CDR1 MDHEN and CDR2 SYDVKM. With V trimmed by 5 bases and J by 4 bases, 12 bases remained unmatched. The CDR3 loop reads CASSQRSGTGGSTEAFF. The CDR3 nucleotides read TGTGCCAGCAGTCAACGGTCCGGGACAGGGGGAAGCACTGAAGCTTTCTTT.

The V gene is TRBV10-3, the J gene TRBJ2-1; 9 bases map to TRBD2. V shed 2 bases, J shed 4 bases, and the junction held 3 bases outside the gene matches. Germline CDR1 and CDR2: ENHRY and SYGVKD. There are 15 residues in the CDR3. Here the CDR3 reads CAISETSGQYNEQFF. Here the CDR3 DNA reads TGTGCCATCAGTGAGACTAGCGGGCAGTACAATGAGCAGTTCTTC.

This clonotype was recorded a few times. The chain uses TRBV5-1 and TRBJ2-7, with D tentatively TRBD1 (5 bases). The CDR3 contains 13 residues. Germline V CDR1 and CDR2: SGHRS, YFSETQ. Trimming removed 4 bases from V and 5 bases from J, with 13 bases in between. DNA of the CDR3: TGCGCCAGCAGCCAGGTGACAGAGAACGAGCAGTACTTC. It codes for CASSQVTENEQYF.

V gene TRBV12-3 or TRBV12-4 combines with J gene TRBJ2-1; D is possibly TRBD1 or TRBD2 (5 bases each). The CDR3 covers 14 residues. V dropped 6 bases and J dropped 3 bases, with 12 bases sitting between them. The CDR3: CASRPRGRYNEQFF. The DNA of the CDR3 is TGTGCCAGCAGACCCCGGGGACGCTACAATGAGCAGTTCTTC.

The chain uses TRBV12-3 or TRBV12-4 and TRBJ2-1; possibly TRBD1 for D (6 bases). The CDR3 has 15 residues. V was pared by 3 bases and J by 4 bases, with 13 bases between. The CDR3 DNA sequence: TGTGCCAGCAGTTTGACAGGCCCCTTATACAATGAGCAGTTCTTC. Translating it yields CASSLTGPLYNEQFF.

This clonotype was seen a few times. The V and J genes are TRBV20-1 and TRBJ2-6; perhaps TRBD2 as D (5 bases). The CDR3 is made up of 15 amino acids. V dropped 0 bases and J dropped 1 base, with 7 bases sitting between them. CDR1 is DFQATT, CDR2 SNEGSKA, per germline (reference sequence). The CDR3 sequence: CSARDTGSGANVLTF. CDR3 coding DNA: TGCAGTGCTAGAGATACGGGGTCTGGGGCCAACGTCCTGACTTTC.

The rearrangement uses TRBV24-1 and TRBJ2-5, with 14 nucleotides matching TRBD2. The CDR3 has 17 amino acids. Trimming cost V 3 bases and J 2 bases; bases outside gene matches: 4. Germline V CDR1 and CDR2: KGHDR, SFDVKD. This CDR3 is CATSDPGLAGAQETQYF. The CDR3 DNA reads as TGTGCCACCAGTGATCCGGGACTAGCGGGGGCTCAAGAGACCCAGTACTTC.

This rearrangement joins TRBV5-1 to TRBJ2-2; D is tentatively TRBD1 or TRBD2 (5 bases each). V gave up 4 bases and J gave up 3 bases, with 13 bases separating them. Germline V gives CDR1 SGHRS, CDR2 YFSETQ. The CDR3 spans 15 residues. DNA for the CDR3: TGCGCCAGCAGCCTCGAGAGGGGCGACACCGGGGAGCTGTTTTTT. Translation gives CASSLERGDTGELFF.

The chain links TRBV10-3 to TRBJ1-2; D uncertain. The length of the CDR3 is 13 residues. Germline values: CDR1 ENHRY, CDR2 SYGVKD. V gave up 3 bases and J gave up 4 bases, with 9 bases separating them. CDR3 protein: CAISEGGVYGYTF. The CDR3 DNA follows: TGTGCCATCAGTGAAGGCGGCGTCTATGGCTACACCTTC.

The chain links TRBV2 to TRBJ1-5; TRBD1 is a possible D gene (5 bases). V shed 6 bases and J shed 0 bases, with 15 bases lying between them. The CDR3 sequence is 16 residues long. The germline V gene encodes CDR1 SNHLY and CDR2 FYNNEI. The CDR3 nucleotides are TGTGCCAGCAGCCCCTCGGTGAGGGGTAGCAATCAGCCCCAGCATTTT. Its translation is CASSPSVRGSNQPQHF.

This clonotype was recorded once. V is TRBV18 and J is TRBJ2-1; D is ambiguous. The CDR3 runs to 12 residues. CDR1 and CDR2 from the germline V gene are KGHSH and LQKENI. V dropped 1 base and J dropped 9 bases, with 7 bases sitting between them. CDR3 sequence: CASSPRRVEQFF. CDR3 bases: TGTGCCAGCTCACCACGAAGGGTTGAGCAGTTCTTC.

This clonotype has more than one count but fewer than ten. The CDR3 sequence: CASSLGAESYGYTF. CDR3 in DNA: TGTGCCAGCAGCTTAGGGGCAGAGAGCTATGGCTACACCTTC. V and J are TRBV13 and TRBJ1-2; no clear D gene. Trimming removed 0 bases from V and 4 bases from J, with 9 bases in between. CDR3 length equals 14 residues. Germline loops: CDR1 PRHDT, CDR2 FYEKMQ (reference sequence).

The V call is TRBV20-1, the J call TRBJ2-3; TRBD2 matches 9 bases. V lost 5 bases and J lost 3; bases outside the gene matches: 6. CDR3 length: 14 amino acids. Germline lookup yields CDR1 DFQATT and CDR2 SNEGSKA (reference sequence). CDR3 nucleotide sequence: TGCAGTGCTCCTTCGGGACTAGCAACAGATACGCAGTATTTT. It codes for CSAPSGLATDTQYF.

The chain joins TRBV13 to TRBJ2-5; TRBD1 or TRBD2 may be the D gene (5 bases each). The J call may not be correct, given that the DNA end is closer to TRBJ2-7. CDR3 size: 12 residues. CDR1 is PRHDT and CDR2 is FYEKMQ in the germline V gene (reference sequence). The CDR3 DNA reads as TGTGCCATCCCGCAGGGACCCTACGAGCAGTACTTC. This gives the protein CAIPQGPYEQYF.

This clonotype appeared a single time. The junction departs from the called germline gene at one end, perhaps through a read error. In DNA, the CDR3 is TGCGCCGGCAGCTTGGCCCTTGGGGCCGGCACAGATACGCAGTATTTT. This gives the protein CAGSLALGAGTDTQYF. The V gene is TRBV5-1, the J gene TRBJ2-3, with a weak D call TRBD1 (5 bases). Germline V CDR1 and CDR2: SGHRS, YFSETQ. The CDR3 is made up of 16 amino acids.

The rearrangement joins TRBV5-1 to TRBJ1-1; D unresolved. Trimming left V 4 bases short and J 4 bases short, with 14 bases between. Germline loops: CDR1 SGHRS, CDR2 YFSETQ. This CDR3 is 14 amino acids long. The CDR3 loop is CASSPGSSATEAFF. CDR3 nucleotides: TGCGCCAGCAGCCCAGGAAGCTCTGCCACTGAAGCTTTCTTT.

Regarding this clonotype: One end of the junction is discordant with germline, which a read error may explain. The V gene is TRBV12-3 or TRBV12-4, the J gene TRBJ2-3; D is perhaps TRBD2 (6 bases). This CDR3 contains 14 residues. CDR3 sequence (DNA): TGTGCCAGCAGCCGCGGAGCGGGTGGAGATGCGCAGTATTTT. Translation gives CASSRGAGGDAQYF.

This clonotype was counted a few times. CDR3 in amino acids: CASSWTSGRPRDEQFF. The CDR3 DNA reads as TGTGCCAGCAGTTGGACTAGCGGGAGGCCCCGGGATGAGCAGTTCTTC. The chain is built from TRBV12-3 or TRBV12-4 and TRBJ2-1, with 14 bases identical to TRBD2. V trimming: 4 bases; J trimming: 8 bases; junction bases outside the gene matches: 7. CDR3 length: 16 amino acids.

The gene calls are TRBV12-3 or TRBV12-4 and TRBJ1-2, with TRBD1 matching 7 bases. This CDR3 region has 14 residues. Trimming removed 8 bases from V and 5 bases from J; junction bases left unmatched: 11. The CDR3 nucleotides read TGTGCCAGCCAAAATTCAGGGGGTTTTTATGGCTACACCTTC. It yields the protein CASQNSGGFYGYTF.

This clonotype has a handful of counts. V and J are TRBV4-2 and TRBJ1-6, with D maybe TRBD1 (6 bases). Germline V gives CDR1 LGHNA, CDR2 YNFKEQ. The CDR3 contains 15 residues. Trimming took off 4 bases at V and 10 bases at J, with 17 bases between the two ends. The CDR3 bases are TGTGCCAGCAGCCCGCCCCACAGGGAGAGGTCACCCCTCCACTTT. Residues: CASSPPHRERSPLHF.

This clonotype has ten or more counts. The rearrangement uses TRBV4-2 and TRBJ2-4; no definite D call. CDR1 is LGHNA and CDR2 is YNFKEQ in the germline V gene. The CDR3 length is 13 residues. Deletions cut 4 bases from V and 1 base from J, with 5 bases between. CDR3 sequence: CASSPRAKNIQYF. As DNA, the CDR3 is TGTGCCAGCAGCCCGCGGGCCAAAAACATTCAGTACTTC.

The chain combines TRBV5-1 with TRBJ2-3, with a tentative D call TRBD1 (5 bases). The CDR3 covers 13 residues. Germline-derived CDR1 and CDR2 are SGHRS and YFSETQ. Trimming shortened V by 4 bases and J by 6 bases, and 12 bases separated the two germline ends. The CDR3 here is CASSLDNFDTQYF. The CDR3 nucleotides read TGCGCCAGCAGCCTGGACAACTTTGATACGCAGTATTTT.

The chain carries TRBV5-5 and TRBJ2-1; the D is unclear. CDR1 SGHKS and CDR2 YYEKEE come from the germline V gene (reference sequence). The CDR3 runs to 14 residues. V was pared by 0 bases and J by 2 bases, with 6 bases between. This chain's CDR3 is CASSLAETYNEQFF. The CDR3, as DNA: TGTGCCAGCAGCTTGGCCGAGACCTACAATGAGCAGTTCTTC.

This chain uses TRBV29-1 with TRBJ1-2; TRBD1 agrees at 7 bases. Germline values: CDR1 SQVTM, CDR2 ANQGSEA. The CDR3 totals 12 residues. V shed 5 bases, J shed 4 bases, and the junction held 4 bases outside the gene matches. CDR3 coding DNA: TGCAGCGTTCAGGGGGAAGGCTATGGCTACACCTTC. It encodes CSVQGEGYGYTF.

The chain links TRBV5-5 to TRBJ2-3, with D perhaps TRBD1 (6 bases). V lost 7 bases, J lost 0 bases, and 18 bases lay in between. This CDR3 is built from 16 residues. CDR1 and CDR2 from the germline V gene are SGHKS and YYEKEE (reference sequence). CDR3 sequence (DNA): TGTGCCAGCGGGCAGACGGGACACCAGAGCACAGATACGCAGTATTTT. It specifies CASGQTGHQSTDTQYF.

The J gene is TRBJ2-1, the V gene TRBV10-3, with TRBD2 identical over 15 bases. Germline V gene lookup returns CDR1 ENHRY and CDR2 SYGVKD. V was clipped by 3 bases and J by 8 bases; unmatched bases: 5. The CDR3 is 16 residues long. In nucleotides, the CDR3 is TGTGCCATCAGTGACGGACTAGCGGGAGGGCCTGATGAGCAGTTCTTC. Its protein is CAISDGLAGGPDEQFF.

Comment on this clonotype: Germline and junction disagree at one end, which may indicate a read error. This chain links TRBV12-3 or TRBV12-4 with TRBJ2-1, with a tentative D call TRBD1 (5 bases). The CDR3 has 14 amino acids. This chain's CDR3 is CAGSQWGGYNEQFF. CDR3 nucleotide sequence: TGTGCCGGCAGTCAGTGGGGCGGCTACAATGAGCAGTTCTTC.

In its sample, this clonotype was seen once. One end of the junction varies from germline; a read error may be responsible. This chain uses TRBV12-3 or TRBV12-4 with TRBJ2-7; TRBD2 agrees at 8 bases. This CDR3 has 14 residues. CDR3 DNA: TGTGCCAGCAGTATAGCGGGATTATCCTACGAGCAGTACTTC. This translates into CASSIAGLSYEQYF.

The CDR3 DNA follows: TGTGCCAGCAGCCAGACAGGCTCCTACGAGCAGTACTTC. It is translated as CASSQTGSYEQYF. This sequence joins TRBV4-2 and TRBJ2-7; a possible D gene is TRBD1 (6 bases). V lost 3 bases and J 0 bases, leaving 6 bases between the germline ends. Germline CDR1 LGHNA, CDR2 YNFKEQ. CDR3 length equals 13 residues.

The count of this clonotype is one. The chain links TRBV20-1 to TRBJ2-1; D not resolved. CDR1 DFQATT and CDR2 SNEGSKA come from the germline V gene (reference sequence). V was pared by 6 bases and J by 6 bases, with 15 bases between. The CDR3 has 13 residues. The CDR3 DNA reads TGCAGTGCCGGCCGGCCAGAGAGCAATGAGCAGTTCTTC. Translated: CSAGRPESNEQFF.